The sequence of this TCR beta chain was determined in a study of T-cell reconstitution after alpha-beta-depleted transplantation in children. Trimming removed 0 bases at V and 4 bases at J, with 9 bases between. This CDR3 spans 14 amino acids. Unique molecular identifiers were built into the TCRbeta library. One entry per CDR3 protein results from TCRdb running MiXCR on the PCR reads. Among around 480,000 distinct CDR3 sequences listed, around a third were seen once. The source is a human donor who donated a stem cell graft to a child with aplastic anemia. The V gene is TRBV12-3 or TRBV12-4, the J gene TRBJ1-2; perhaps TRBD1 as D (5 bases). This sample comprised PBMCs from the stem cell graft donor, obtained from the stem cell graft. CDR3 sequence (DNA): TGTGCCAGCAGTTTAGCGGGGAGGGGCTATGGCTACACCTTC. It codes for CASSLAGRGYGYTF.